Presented here are 20 T cell receptor beta chains from one specimen sequenced in a study of identical twins. TCRdb redid the calling of the 5' RACE reads with MiXCR, one entry per CDR3 protein. The sample yields 550,000 to 800,000 distinct CDR3 sequences, roughly 7.1% seen once. These data also formed part of another study, on yellow fever vaccine responses in identical twins.

Material: PBMCs. The source of these receptors is a woman between 18 and 30 years old in good health.

The rearrangement joins TRBV5-5 to TRBJ2-1; D is possibly TRBD1 (5 bases). This CDR3 comprises 12 residues. The V gene's germline CDR1 is SGHKS and CDR2 YYEKEE (reference sequence). V dropped 0 bases and J dropped 11 bases, with 9 bases sitting between them. The chain's CDR3 is CASSLGRAKQFF. The CDR3 bases are TGTGCCAGCAGCTTGGGCAGGGCCAAGCAGTTCTTC.

V is TRBV10-3 and J is TRBJ2-1; the match to TRBD2 covers 9 bases. J gave up 8 bases and V 0 bases, and 5 bases lay outside the gene matches. Germline assignment: CDR1 ENHRY and CDR2 SYGVKD. This CDR3 has 15 amino acids. The CDR3 is CAISESGTSSYEQFF. The CDR3, as DNA: TGTGCCATCAGTGAGTCGGGGACTAGCAGCTATGAGCAGTTCTTC.

The table lists this clonotype with a few counts. The chain uses TRBV6-1 and TRBJ2-1; 8 bases match TRBD1. With 6 bases clipped from V and 4 bases from J, the junction kept 8 bases outside the gene matches. The CDR3 is made up of 15 amino acids. Germline CDR1 reads MNHNS; CDR2 reads SASEGT. The chain's CDR3 is CASRKPGQAYNEQFF. DNA of the CDR3: TGTGCCAGCAGGAAGCCGGGACAGGCGTACAATGAGCAGTTCTTC.

This clonotype was counted at least ten times. The chain recombines TRBV29-1 with TRBJ2-5; the D is unclear. The ends were cut back, 8 bases at V and 5 bases at J, with 12 bases in the middle. The CDR3 runs to 11 residues. The germline V gene has CDR1 SQVTM and CDR2 ANQGSEA. The CDR3 spells CSSRNDETQYF. Written as DNA, the CDR3 is TGCAGCTCCCGAAACGACGAGACCCAGTACTTC.

This clonotype was counted many times. The gene calls are TRBV7-9 and TRBJ1-2, with 9 positions matching TRBD1. Germline CDR1 and CDR2: SEHNR and FQNEAQ (reference sequence). Trimming took 6 bases from V and 2 from J; bases not matched to a gene: 4. The CDR3 sequence is 14 residues long. In DNA, the CDR3 is TGTGCCAGCAGACCGGACAGGGGAAACTATGGCTACACCTTC. Translation: CASRPDRGNYGYTF.

There are a few counts of this clonotype. This chain uses TRBV12-3 or TRBV12-4 with TRBJ2-3; 9 positions match TRBD2. V lost 7 bases, J lost 5 bases, and 7 bases stayed unmatched. This CDR3 spans 14 amino acids. CDR3 protein: CASTEAGGRDTQYF. CDR3 in DNA: TGTGCCAGCACCGAAGCGGGGGGTAGAGATACGCAGTATTTT.

This clonotype was seen more than once but under ten times. The CDR3 DNA reads as TGTGCCATCAGTGGAGGGACAGGGGTTACTGAAGCTTTCTTT. It specifies CAISGGTGVTEAFF. The genes are TRBV10-3 and TRBJ1-1, with TRBD1 matching 10 bases. J gave up 5 bases and V 4 bases, and 4 bases lay outside the gene matches. Germline V gene data show CDR1 as ENHRY and CDR2 as SYGVKD. CDR3 size: 14 residues.

This clonotype was counted between two and nine times. The gene calls are TRBV20-1 and TRBJ2-3, with D perhaps TRBD1 (6 bases). This CDR3 has 13 residues. Germline V CDR1 and CDR2: DFQATT, SNEGSKA (reference sequence). The germline V and J ends were trimmed by 4 bases and 1 base, with 9 bases remaining between them. The CDR3 protein is CSANQGRTDTQYF. CDR3 nucleotide sequence: TGCAGTGCTAATCAGGGGCGCACAGATACGCAGTATTTT.

This clonotype was detected many times. The CDR3 spells CSAKTGKETQYF. Written as DNA, the CDR3 is TGCAGCGCAAAAACAGGGAAGGAGACCCAGTACTTC. This sequence joins TRBV29-1 and TRBJ2-5; D perhaps matches TRBD1 (6 bases). Trimming left V 7 bases short and J 5 bases short, with 14 bases between. Germline CDR1 is SQVTM and CDR2 is ANQGSEA. The CDR3 extends over 12 amino acids.

In this sample, this clonotype turned up many times. The chain carries TRBV28 and TRBJ2-1; TRBD2 matches at 14 bases. Germline V lookup: CDR1 MDHEN, CDR2 SYDVKM. V lost 5 bases and J lost 6; bases outside the gene matches: 21. The CDR3 spans 21 residues. This chain's CDR3 is CASSPNLRLAGGHLTVNEQFF. CDR3 coding DNA: TGTGCCAGCAGTCCAAATCTTCGACTAGCGGGGGGGCATCTTACGGTCAATGAGCAGTTCTTC. Full variable domain (remainder filled in from reference TRBV28 and TRBJ2-1): DVKVTQSSRYLVKRTGEKVFLECVQDMDHENMFWYRQDPGLGLRLIYFSYDVKMKEKGDIPEGYSVSREKKERFSLILESASTNQTSMYLCASSPNLRLAGGHLTVNEQFFGPGTRLTVL.

This clonotype was seen ten or more times. V is TRBV27 and J is TRBJ2-2, with 7 bases identical to TRBD1. The V gene end was trimmed by 5 bases and the J gene end by 2 bases; junction bases not matched to a gene: 2. CDR1 is MNHEY and CDR2 is SMNVEV in the germline V gene (reference sequence). The CDR3 is 14 amino acids. The CDR3 sequence is CASSDRANTGELFF. CDR3 sequence (DNA): TGTGCCAGCAGTGACAGGGCCAACACCGGGGAGCTGTTTTTT.

This clonotype was seen more than once but under ten times. V and J are TRBV20-1 and TRBJ2-7; 8 nucleotides align to TRBD1. Germline CDR1 reads DFQATT; CDR2 reads SNEGSKA (reference sequence). This CDR3 contains 14 residues. V lost 6 bases to trimming and J lost 3 bases; unmatched junction nucleotides: 10. This CDR3 reads CSADDRGEGYEQYF. In nucleotides, the CDR3 is TGCAGTGCCGACGACAGGGGCGAAGGCTACGAGCAGTACTTC.

The V call is TRBV7-6, the J call TRBJ1-4, with TRBD1 matching over 8 bases. This CDR3 region has 12 residues. J was trimmed by 6 bases and V by 11 bases; bases with no gene match: 5. From germline, CDR1 is SGHVS and CDR2 FNYEAQ. CDR3 sequence reads: CAVSGGHEKLFF. The CDR3 coding sequence is TGTGCCGTCTCAGGGGGCCATGAAAAACTGTTTTTT.

This clonotype has at least ten counts. J is TRBJ2-7 and V is TRBV20-1, with D perhaps given as TRBD1 or TRBD2 (5 bases each). Trimming left V 3 bases short and J 1 base short, with 13 bases between. Germline assignment: CDR1 DFQATT and CDR2 SNEGSKA (reference sequence). This CDR3 region has 14 residues. For the CDR3, the DNA is TGCAGTGCTAGCGAGGGGAGTTTATCCTACGAGCAGTACTTC. This translates into CSASEGSLSYEQYF.

In this sample, this clonotype turned up a few times. The chain has TRBV12-3 or TRBV12-4 and TRBJ1-4; a possible D gene is TRBD1 (5 bases). This CDR3 has 15 amino acids. Trimming cost V 6 bases and J 3 bases, with 14 bases left between them. CDR3: CASSHRRGSNEKLFF. DNA for the CDR3: TGTGCCAGCAGCCACCGGAGGGGTTCTAATGAAAAACTGTTTTTT.

The CDR3 sequence is CSASPPEGWAYNEQFF. The CDR3 coding sequence is TGCAGTGCTAGCCCGCCGGAGGGTTGGGCCTACAATGAGCAGTTCTTC. The J gene is TRBJ2-1, the V gene TRBV20-1, with a weak D call TRBD2 (6 bases). V shed 3 bases and J shed 2 bases, with 17 bases lying between them. This CDR3 has 16 amino acids. Germline values: CDR1 DFQATT, CDR2 SNEGSKA (reference sequence).

This clonotype was counted ten times or more. The gene calls are TRBV6-5 and TRBJ1-4, with a possible D match to TRBD1 (5 bases). This CDR3 contains 14 residues. Germline lookup yields CDR1 MNHEY and CDR2 SVGAGI. Trimming took off 2 bases at V and 7 bases at J, with 11 bases between the two ends. DNA of the CDR3: TGTGCCAGCAGTTACGAGGGGAGAGGTGAAAAACTGTTTTTT. Amino acids: CASSYEGRGEKLFF.

This clonotype was counted many times. The chain carries TRBV11-2 and TRBJ2-1, with 9 nucleotides matching TRBD1. After removal of 3 bases from V and 5 bases from J, the junction contained 5 bases not matched to a gene. Germline CDR1 is SGHAT and CDR2 is FQNNGV. The CDR3 spans 15 residues. The CDR3 bases are TGTGCCAGCAGCTTGGGGACAGGGTACGACAATGAGCAGTTCTTC. Amino acids: CASSLGTGYDNEQFF.

The chain combines TRBV7-9 with TRBJ1-2, with a weak D call TRBD1 (5 bases). Germline assignment: CDR1 SEHNR and CDR2 FQNEAQ (reference sequence). V shed 5 bases and J shed 2 bases, with 12 bases lying between them. The CDR3 has 14 residues. In DNA form, the CDR3 reads TGTGCCAGCAGCGTCGGGGGGGAAAACTATGGCTACACCTTC. Translating it yields CASSVGGENYGYTF.

There are many counts of this clonotype. The V gene is TRBV5-1, the J gene TRBJ1-5; D possibly corresponds to TRBD1 (5 bases). The CDR3 covers 14 residues. V lost 4 bases and J 6 bases, leaving 14 bases between the germline ends. The V gene's germline CDR1 is SGHRS and CDR2 YFSETQ. The chain's CDR3 is CASSPGDGSQPQHF. For the CDR3, the DNA is TGCGCCAGCAGCCCCGGGGACGGCAGTCAGCCCCAGCATTTT.